A selection of T cell receptor beta chains follows, all from one sample in a study of OX40 agonist ivuxolimab in advanced cancers. Sequencing used immunoSEQ multiplex PCR; TCRdb keeps in-frame clones, though not all of them. Of some 70,000 clones in the sample, 65% to 90% were seen once. Sample: CD4+ or CD8+ T cells sorted from blood, taken in a trial of the OX40 agonist ivuxolimab. These receptors were taken from an adult with an advanced solid tumor such as melanoma, head and neck, liver or kidney cancer. The CDR3 runs from the conserved cysteine through the conserved F or W. Each record gives: V gene, J gene, CDR3 protein.

TRBV6-5	TRBJ1-3	CASSYSVGGSGNTIYF
TRBV6-1	TRBJ1-6	CASSENWRRDNSPLHF
TRBV25-1	TRBJ1-3	CASSEEKTGNTIYF
TRBV5-1	TRBJ1-3	CASSLDGGPSGNTIYF
TRBV5-1	TRBJ2-5	CASSSPVGQQETQYF
TRBV2	TRBJ1-6	CASKEESSPLHF
TRBV6-6	TRBJ1-3	CASRQGQAGNTIYF
TRBV6-5	TRBJ1-2	CASSYDRELYTF
TRBV7-6	TRBJ1-1	CASSLAANTEAFF
TRBV4-2	TRBJ2-1	CASSREGTGGSNEQFF
TRBV6-1	TRBJ2-6	CASSESLGGAGANVLTF
TRBV6-5	TRBJ1-1	CASREDGKGNTEAFF
TRBV6-1	TRBJ2-1	CASSEGNSWDEQFF
TRBV7-8	TRBJ1-5	CASSLDLGGNQPQHF
TRBV18	TRBJ1-1	CASSPLLQAEAFF
TRBV27	TRBJ1-4	CASRLGVQGAEKLFF
TRBV7-9	TRBJ2-7	CASSDRDRGGHEQYF
TRBV27	TRBJ1-4	CPRKGAGEKLFF
TRBV2	TRBJ1-5	CASRPLTGDSNQPQHF
TRBV7-9	TRBJ1-2	CASSSEVGQEVLNYGYTF
TRBV18	TRBJ1-6	CASSPPNGRNSPLHF
TRBV6-4	TRBJ2-3	CASKKRGGLGTDTQYF
TRBV19	TRBJ1-1	CASSIVPSGAFF
TRBV6-6	TRBJ1-5	CASSTGRGQQPQHF
TRBV19	TRBJ1-1	CASSTGRMNTEAFF
TRBV18	TRBJ2-1	CASSKRTSGLHNEQFF
TRBV11-2	TRBJ1-4	CASSLGTGLNEKLFF
TRBV30	TRBJ1-5	CAWTVPGAGNQPQHF
TRBV2	TRBJ1-1	CASSPMTGTGYVAFF
TRBV21-1	TRBJ1-2	CASSARNGQGAYGYTF
TRBV28	TRBJ2-7	CASSRIGLRGALEQYF
TRBV28	TRBJ1-4	CASSSGGEKLFF
TRBV18	TRBJ2-7	CASSPGQAGVYEQYF
TRBV29-1	TRBJ1-1	CSVDTKGDLLNTEAFF
TRBV7-9	TRBJ2-3	CASSWGDSSGDTQYF
TRBV7-9	TRBJ1-2	CASSDNRDRGYTF
TRBV10-3	TRBJ1-1	CAISPMGVEAFF
TRBV6-1	TRBJ2-2	CASSLAGNTGELFF
TRBV30	TRBJ1-4	CAWSKGLTNEKLFF
TRBV5-6	TRBJ2-7	CASSFGGIPSRREQYF
TRBV28	TRBJ1-4	CATWGQGVHNEKLFF
TRBV15	TRBJ1-1	CATSRVMRGSPGGTEAFF
TRBV5-1	TRBJ2-7	CASSLGAGDLGEQYF
TRBV6-1	TRBJ1-2	CASSERAGVGVNYGYTF
TRBV30	TRBJ2-3	CASTRSGSTDTQYF
TRBV18	TRBJ2-7	CASSLVGQGIYEQYF